This T cell receptor beta chain was retrieved from a study of T cell responses to AZD1222 COVID-19 vaccine. Findings and limits, study-wide: Seropositive AZD1222 recipients at baseline numbered only six or seven. Variant regions that are unmutated are reportedly the target of nearly half of spike-specific TCRs. Repertoire samples came only from after the peak T cell response.

The assay was immunoSEQ multiplex PCR, and TCRdb's table has in-frame clones only and misses some. Of roughly 150,000 clones in the sample, under 95% were seen once. The CDR3 contains 15 residues. The germline gives CDR1 LNHDA, CDR2 SQIVND (reference sequence). Trimming shortened V by 3 bases and J by 3 bases, and 15 bases separated the two germline ends. This clone was counted a single time. What it recognizes is unknown. The sequencing used peripheral blood, collected on day 0 of AZD1222 vaccination. This TCR was recovered from an adult in good health. The V call is TRBV19, the J call TRBJ2-7; a possible D gene is TRBD1 (6 bases). CDR3 protein: CASSIPGRGDYEQYF. CDR3 nucleotide sequence: TGTGCCAGTAGTATCCCGGGCAGGGGAGACTACGAGCAGTACTTC.